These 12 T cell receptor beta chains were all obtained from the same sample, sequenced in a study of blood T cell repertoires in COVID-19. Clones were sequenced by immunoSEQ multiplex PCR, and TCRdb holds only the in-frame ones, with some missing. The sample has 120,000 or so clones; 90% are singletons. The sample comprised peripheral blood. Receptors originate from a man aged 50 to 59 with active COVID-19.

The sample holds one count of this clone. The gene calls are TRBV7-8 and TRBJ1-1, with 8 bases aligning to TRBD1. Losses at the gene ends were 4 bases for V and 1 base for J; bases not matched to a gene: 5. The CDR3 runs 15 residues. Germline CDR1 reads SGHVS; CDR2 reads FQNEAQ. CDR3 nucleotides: TGTGCCAGCAGCTCGACCGGGACAGGGAACACTGAAGCTTTCTTT. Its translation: CASSSTGTGNTEAFF.

The CDR3 loop is CASSLVAGSRAYTQYF. The CDR3 region has the DNA TGTGCCAGCAGCCTAGTAGCGGGATCGAGGGCTTATACGCAGTATTTT. The chain is built from TRBV5-6 and TRBJ2-3, with 8 nucleotides matching TRBD2. From germline, CDR1 is SGHDT and CDR2 YYEEEE. V dropped 4 bases and J dropped 7; count of bases not matched to a gene: 14. The CDR3 is made up of 16 amino acids. The entire variable domain, with the rest obtained from reference TRBV5-6 and TRBJ2-3, is as follows: DAGVTQSPTHLIKTRGQQVTLRCSPKSGHDTVSWYQQALGQGPQFIFQYYEEEERQRGNFPDRFSGHQFPNYSSELNVNALLLGDSALYLCASSLVAGSRAYTQYFGPGTRLTVL.

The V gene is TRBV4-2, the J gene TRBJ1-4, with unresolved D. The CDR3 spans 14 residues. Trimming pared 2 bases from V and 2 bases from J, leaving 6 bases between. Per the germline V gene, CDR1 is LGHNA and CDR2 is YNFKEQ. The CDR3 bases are TGTGCCAGCAGCCAACTCTCCACTAATGAAAAACTGTTTTTT. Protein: CASSQLSTNEKLFF.

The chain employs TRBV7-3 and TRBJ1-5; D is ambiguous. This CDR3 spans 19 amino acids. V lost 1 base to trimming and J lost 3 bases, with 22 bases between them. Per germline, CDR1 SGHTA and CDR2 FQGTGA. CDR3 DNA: TGTGCCAGCAGCTTAAAGGATGCTGGCGGCCAACTTTTCAATCAGCCCCAGCATTTT. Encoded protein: CASSLKDAGGQLFNQPQHF.

The CDR3 DNA reads TGCGCCAGCAGCGTGGGGACAGGGGATGAAAAACTGTTTTTT. Its protein is CASSVGTGDEKLFF. The chain has TRBV5-1 and TRBJ1-4; 10 nucleotides match TRBD1. From germline, CDR1 is SGHRS and CDR2 YFSETQ. The CDR3 runs 14 residues. The junction had 3 bases not matched to a gene; V was cut back by 4 bases and J by 6 bases.

CDR3 in DNA: TGTGCCAGCAGGGGGACTCTCTACAATGAGCAGTTCTTC. Its protein is CASRGTLYNEQFF. V and J are TRBV28 and TRBJ2-1; D possibly corresponds to TRBD2 (6 bases). This CDR3 spans 13 amino acids. Germline V gene sequence: CDR1 MDHEN, CDR2 SYDVKM. Trimming left V 6 bases short and J 3 bases short, with 9 bases between.

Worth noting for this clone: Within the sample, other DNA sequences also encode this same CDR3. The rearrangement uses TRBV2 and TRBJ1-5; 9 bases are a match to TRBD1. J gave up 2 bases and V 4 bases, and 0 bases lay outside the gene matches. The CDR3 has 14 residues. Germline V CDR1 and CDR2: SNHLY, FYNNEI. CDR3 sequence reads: CASSGTGGNQPQHF. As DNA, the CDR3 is TGTGCCAGCAGTGGGACAGGGGGCAATCAGCCCCAGCATTTT.

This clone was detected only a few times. Here the CDR3 reads CAISPSSYNEQFF. CDR3 bases: TGTGCCATCAGTCCCAGCTCCTACAATGAGCAGTTCTTC. The V call is TRBV10-3, the J call TRBJ2-1; D is undetermined. Trimming cost V 5 bases and J 0 bases, with 5 bases left between them. The length of the CDR3 is 13 residues. CDR1 is ENHRY, CDR2 SYGVKD, per germline.

The CDR3 region is CASSQVLRGGTGELFF. DNA for the CDR3: TGCGCCAGCAGCCAAGTTTTGCGGGGGGGGACCGGGGAGCTGTTTTTT. This chain connects TRBV4-1 to TRBJ2-2; 9 positions agree with TRBD2. This CDR3 has 16 amino acids. Germline lookup yields CDR1 MGHRA and CDR2 YSYEKL. V shed 1 base, J shed 5 bases, and the junction held 5 bases outside the gene matches.

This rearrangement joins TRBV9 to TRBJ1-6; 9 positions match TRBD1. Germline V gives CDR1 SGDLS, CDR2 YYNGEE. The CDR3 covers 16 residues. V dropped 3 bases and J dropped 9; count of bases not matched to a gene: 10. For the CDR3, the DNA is TGTGCCAGCAGCGACCCCTCCGGGACAGGGAGTTCACCCCTCCACTTT. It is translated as CASSDPSGTGSSPLHF. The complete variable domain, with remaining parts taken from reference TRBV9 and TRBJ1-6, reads DSGVTQTPKHLITATGQRVTLRCSPRSGDLSVYWYQQSLDQGLQFLIQYYNGEERAKGNILERFSAQQFPDLHSELNLSSLELGDSALYFCASSDPSGTGSSPLHFGNGTRLTVT.

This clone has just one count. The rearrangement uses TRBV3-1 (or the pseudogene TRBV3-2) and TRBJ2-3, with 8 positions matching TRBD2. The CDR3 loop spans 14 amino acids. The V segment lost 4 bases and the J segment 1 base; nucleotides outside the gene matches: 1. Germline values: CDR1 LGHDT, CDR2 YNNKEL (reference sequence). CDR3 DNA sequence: TGTGCCAGCAGCCCGACTAGCGGCACAGATACGCAGTATTTT. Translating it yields CASSPTSGTDTQYF.

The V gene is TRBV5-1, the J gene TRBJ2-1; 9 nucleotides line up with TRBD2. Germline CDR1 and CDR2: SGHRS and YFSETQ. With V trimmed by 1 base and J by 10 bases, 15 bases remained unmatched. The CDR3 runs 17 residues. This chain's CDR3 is CASSLIPVGGGAGEQFF. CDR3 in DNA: TGCGCCAGCAGCTTGATTCCCGTTGGCGGGGGGGCTGGGGAGCAGTTCTTC.